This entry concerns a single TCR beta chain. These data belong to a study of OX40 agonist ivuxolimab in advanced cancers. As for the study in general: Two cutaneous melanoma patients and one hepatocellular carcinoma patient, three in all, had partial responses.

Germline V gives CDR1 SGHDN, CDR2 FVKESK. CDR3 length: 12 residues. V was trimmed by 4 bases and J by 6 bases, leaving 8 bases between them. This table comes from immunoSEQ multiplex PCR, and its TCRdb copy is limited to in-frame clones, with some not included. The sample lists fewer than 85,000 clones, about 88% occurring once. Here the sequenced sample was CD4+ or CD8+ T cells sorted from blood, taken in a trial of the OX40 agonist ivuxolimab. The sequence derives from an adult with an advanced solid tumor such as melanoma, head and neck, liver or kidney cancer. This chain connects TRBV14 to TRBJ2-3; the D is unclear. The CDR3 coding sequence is TGTGCCAGCAGCCCCGTCTCGGATACGCAGTATTTT. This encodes CASSPVSDTQYF.